These T cell receptor beta chains were read from a single sample in a study of blood T cell repertoires in COVID-19. The method was immunoSEQ multiplex PCR; TCRdb's version includes in-frame clones alone and lacks a portion of them. Among about 220,000 clones listed, 75% to 90% were seen once. The sample taken for sequencing was peripheral blood. Every receptor here comes from a human donor in a cohort sampled during active COVID-19. Both conserved end residues are part of each CDR3.

cdr3_length	j_call	v_call	cdr3_aa
13	TRBJ1-3	TRBV3-1/TRBV3-2	CASSLASGNTIYF
16	TRBJ2-3	TRBV27	CASSPSSGTSTDTQYF
15	TRBJ1-2	TRBV28	CASHLGGGSNYGYTF
14	TRBJ1-5	TRBV7-2	CASSPNRVLGPQHF
14	TRBJ1-1	TRBV6-5	CASSYSVRVTEAFF
18	TRBJ2-7	TRBV9	CASSTYGTSGVNPYEQYF
14	TRBJ2-7	TRBV28	CASSGPPRHYEQYF
17	TRBJ2-7	TRBV11-2	CASSSYIWGTGGHEQYF
14	TRBJ1-2	TRBV5-6	CASSARQGIAGYTF
15	TRBJ1-1	TRBV6-2/TRBV6-3	CASSYPGTEDTEAFF
13	TRBJ1-2	TRBV9	CASSAGRDYGYTF
14	TRBJ2-3	TRBV27	CASSLTGSTDTQYF
13	TRBJ2-7	TRBV12-3/TRBV12-4	CASRSDTSYEQYF
15	TRBJ2-7	TRBV12-5	CASGLEGGRSYEQYF
15	TRBJ2-1	TRBV7-3	CASSQGQGIGNEQFF
15	TRBJ2-2	TRBV5-1	CASSPQGANTGELFF
15	TRBJ2-7	TRBV27	CASSYTSGSFYEQYF
15	TRBJ2-3	TRBV7-2	CASSPRLAGTDTQYF
14	TRBJ2-7	TRBV6-6	CASSEGTGSNEQYF
16	TRBJ1-2	TRBV15	CATSREVGVSYYGYTF
14	TRBJ2-3	TRBV27	CASSERDPTDTQYF
13	TRBJ1-2	TRBV9	CASSVTPTRGYTF
14	TRBJ1-4	TRBV2	CASSLDRGHEKLFF
16	TRBJ1-2	TRBV3-1/TRBV3-2	CASSPETGGAGDGYTF
15	TRBJ2-7	TRBV5-1	CASSLVSDNSYEQYF
15	TRBJ1-2	TRBV11-2	CASSLDLVGDYGYTF
16	TRBJ2-5	TRBV5-8	CASSTPSGVYQETQYF
15	TRBJ2-7	TRBV7-6	CASSPTTGTSYEQYF
14	TRBJ2-7	TRBV28	CASSPRGQYYEQYF
14	TRBJ1-1	TRBV6-5	CASRFEGLNTEAFF
14	TRBJ2-3	TRBV27	CATSDRAGTDTQYF
15	TRBJ1-4	TRBV5-1	CASTTAGYRNEKLFF
15	TRBJ1-1	TRBV6-5	CASSRPGTGNTEAFF
16	TRBJ1-4	TRBV4-1	CASSPELKGAGEKLFF
16	TRBJ2-7	TRBV10-3	CAISESLSLGGYEQYF
12	TRBJ2-7	TRBV28	CASRQGSYEQYF
11	TRBJ1-2	TRBV6-6	CASSYSSGYTF
18	TRBJ1-4	TRBV4-2	CASSQDVWDGGTNEKLFF
16	TRBJ1-5	TRBV19	CASSLRTGGDSQPQHF
12	TRBJ2-3	TRBV6-6	CASSTSRDTQYF
17	TRBJ1-5	TRBV10-3	CAISESSGGWGNQPQHF
14	TRBJ2-7	TRBV28	CASRPPIALAEQYF
14	TRBJ1-5	TRBV19	CASSISGYRQPQHF
16	TRBJ2-7	TRBV5-1	CASSFRLAGGPYEQYF
15	TRBJ1-4	TRBV27	CASSFYGGAREKLFF
13	TRBJ1-1	TRBV6-6	CASRGQGFTEAFF
15	TRBJ1-4	TRBV4-1	CASSQDGTGNEKLFF